Shown below are 2 T cell receptor beta chains from a single sample sequenced in a study of shared clonotypes between healthy human individuals. Produced via immunoSEQ multiplex PCR; TCRdb's table is partial and in-frame only. The repertoire has 2 million to 2.5 million clones, approximately 94% of them found once; the top ten carry around 0.13%. The sample comprised naive CD4+ T cells sorted from blood. The sample's subset: CD45RA+ positively selected. The receptor source for this set is a man between 18 and 35 years old in good health.

The chain links TRBV7-9 to TRBJ1-6; D is unresolved. V lost 4 bases, J lost 7 bases, and 14 bases lay in between. In germline, CDR1 is SEHNR, CDR2 FQNEAQ (reference sequence). The CDR3 loop spans 15 amino acids. CDR3 residues: CASSSAEGGNSPLHF. CDR3 nucleotide sequence: TGTGCCAGCAGCTCGGCTGAGGGAGGGAATTCACCCCTCCACTTT.

The chain has TRBV2 and TRBJ1-2; unclear D gene. Germline CDR1 SNHLY, CDR2 FYNNEI. Trimming took off 7 bases at V and 10 bases at J, with 13 bases between the two ends. The CDR3 spans 11 residues. Here the CDR3 reads CASTLSGDYTF. CDR3 DNA: TGTGCCAGCACTCTCTCCGGAGACTACACCTTC.